This entry is about one T cell receptor beta chain. The antigen remains unidentified. cDNA libraries of TCR beta carried unique molecular identifiers. TCRdb itself ran the PCR reads through MiXCR, one entry per CDR3 protein. This table has roughly 730,000 distinct CDR3 sequences, 25% to 30% appearing once. This sample was taken from a study of post-analysis software for immune sequencing data. Broader study findings: Samples from one preparation batch, clustered by F measure, grouped strongly together. The study found TRBV5-6, TRBV5-1 and TRBV20-1 among five TRBV segments more frequent in patients than controls.

The CDR3 loop spans 15 amino acids. The V end was cut by 0 bases, the J end by 0 bases, with 11 bases between. CDR1 and CDR2 from the germline V gene are DFQATT and SNEGSKA (reference sequence). Sequencing input: blood. The sequence was obtained from a girl aged 5-17 years with multiple sclerosis. The chain uses TRBV20-1 and TRBJ1-2, with D possibly matching TRBD1 (6 bases). CDR3 sequence (DNA): TGCAGTGCTAGAGATCGGGGGCGAGCTAACTATGGCTACACCTTC. The encoded protein is CSARDRGRANYGYTF.